This T cell receptor beta chain was profiled in a study of beta chain features in type 1 diabetes. Study observations and caveats: It was possible that PCR favored shorter templates, equally so in patients and controls. Since sequencing was performed on cDNA, cells with high TCR expression could be over-represented.

This clone has more than one count but fewer than ten. Its antigen is as yet unknown. Trimming took off 3 bases at V and 4 bases at J, with 15 bases between the two ends. The CDR3 length is 15 residues. Germline lookup yields CDR1 SQVTM and CDR2 ANQGSEA. Central memory, naive, regulatory and stem cell-like memory CD4+ cells were sorted by CD45RO/CCR7/CD25/CD127/CD95/CD27. cDNA synthesis used the whole RNA isolate, giving expressed TCRB sequences. The method was immunoSEQ multiplex PCR; TCRdb's version includes in-frame clones alone and lacks a portion of them. The data show under 450,000 clones, with approximately 14% seen just once and approximately 0.038% held by the top ten.

The sequenced sample consisted of naive CD4+ T cells from blood. The origin of this receptor is a man in his thirties or forties in good health. The chain joins TRBV29-1 to TRBJ2-2; D may be TRBD2 (5 bases). Here the CDR3 reads CSVEVGGLSTGELFF. In DNA form, the CDR3 reads TGCAGCGTTGAGGTAGGAGGACTCTCCACCGGGGAGCTGTTTTTT.